The 2 T cell receptor beta chains presented below share a single source sample, sequenced in a study of human T cells and chemical hapten exposure. TCRdb re-derived calls from the RACE reads in MiXCR, one entry per CDR3 protein. The table lists approximately 120,000 distinct CDR3 sequences, 9% to 9.5% of them singletons. This sample's time point: patch test 2, 6 weeks after DPC sensitization. Treatment given: therapeutic diphenylcyclopropenone sensitization with weekly scalp DPC. The source material was whole blood, sampled in connection with sensitization to the hapten diphenylcyclopropenone (DPC). These receptors all stem from a woman in her thirties or forties with alopecia areata. Some clones in this sample may be carry-over from other donors' samples.

The table lists this clonotype with many counts. The chain couples TRBV29-1 to TRBJ1-1; weak D call: TRBD1 (5 bases). V lost 5 bases and J 0 bases, leaving 7 bases between the germline ends. Looked up from germline, CDR1 is SQVTM and CDR2 is ANQGSEA. The CDR3 contains 12 residues. CDR3 residues: CSVLTVNTEAFF. CDR3 DNA sequence: TGCAGCGTTTTGACAGTGAACACTGAAGCTTTCTTT.

This clonotype was counted at least ten times. The rearrangement links TRBV29-1 to TRBJ2-5; D ambiguous. The CDR3 extends over 16 amino acids. Trimming left V 1 base short and J 2 bases short, with 17 bases between. CDR1 is SQVTM and CDR2 is ANQGSEA in the germline V gene. CDR3 in amino acids: CSVEGIIEAPQETQYF. Here the CDR3 DNA reads TGCAGCGTTGAAGGCATTATTGAGGCACCACAAGAGACCCAGTACTTC. The whole variable domain, remainder taken from reference TRBV29-1 and TRBJ2-5, is SAVISQKPSRDICQRGTSLTIQCQVDSQVTMMFWYRQQPGQSLTLIATANQGSEATYESGFVIDKFPISRPNLTFSTLTVSNMSPEDSSIYLCSVEGIIEAPQETQYFGPGTRLLVL.